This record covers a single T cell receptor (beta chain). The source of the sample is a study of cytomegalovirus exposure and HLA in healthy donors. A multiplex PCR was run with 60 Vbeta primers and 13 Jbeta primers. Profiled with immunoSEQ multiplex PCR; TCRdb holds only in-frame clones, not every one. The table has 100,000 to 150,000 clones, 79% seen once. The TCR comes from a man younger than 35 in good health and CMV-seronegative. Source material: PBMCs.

The CDR3 DNA reads TGTGCCAGCAGCCTCGGACTAGCGGGAGTTTCAGATACGCAGTATTTT. Translated, it gives CASSLGLAGVSDTQYF. This chain uses TRBV7-7 with TRBJ2-3; 13 nucleotides align to TRBD2. This CDR3 contains 16 residues. V shed 5 bases, J shed 4 bases, and the junction held 6 bases outside the gene matches. Germline V gene data show CDR1 as SSHAT and CDR2 as FNYEAQ (reference sequence).